This record concerns one TCR beta chain sequence. What it binds is unknown. Germline assignment: CDR1 KGHSH and CDR2 LQKENI. The CDR3 spans 14 residues. Trimming removed 0 bases at V and 2 bases at J, with 7 bases between. Unrecorded immune exposures were likely, despite nominal health at sampling. These data belong to a study of cytomegalovirus exposure and HLA in healthy donors. Study-wide results and caveats: In a later analysis, DRB1 alleles had the most associated TCRs; HLA-C alleles the fewest. V- and J-gene trimming of TCR beta was linked (in a later analysis) to a missense DCLRE1C variant.

Use of 60 Vbeta and 13 Jbeta primers characterized the PCR. Some clones are missing from TCRdb's copy, which holds only in-frame ones; the method was immunoSEQ multiplex PCR. This sample's clone table lists over 100,000 clones. Sequenced sample: PBMCs. This chain connects TRBV18 to TRBJ1-2; D is uncertain. The sequence derives from a man aged 18 to 29 in good health and CMV-seronegative. The CDR3 loop is CASSPPVTNYGYTF. The CDR3 bases are TGTGCCAGCTCACCACCGGTCACAAACTATGGCTACACCTTC.